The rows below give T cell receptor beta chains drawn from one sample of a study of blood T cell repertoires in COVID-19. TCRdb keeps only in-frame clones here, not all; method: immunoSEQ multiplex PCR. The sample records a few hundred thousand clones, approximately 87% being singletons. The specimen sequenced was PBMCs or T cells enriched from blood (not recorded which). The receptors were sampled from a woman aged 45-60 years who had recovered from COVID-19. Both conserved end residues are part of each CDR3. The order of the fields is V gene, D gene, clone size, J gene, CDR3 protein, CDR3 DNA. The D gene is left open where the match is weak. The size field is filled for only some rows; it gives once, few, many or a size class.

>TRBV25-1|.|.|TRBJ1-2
CASSESWASSSVGGYTF
TGTGCCAGCAGTGAATCATGGGCGAGTAGTAGCGTGGGTGGCTACACCTTC
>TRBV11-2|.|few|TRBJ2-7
CASSLRGRDSFYEQYF
TGTGCCAGCAGCTTAAGGGGGCGGGACAGCTTCTACGAGCAGTACTTC
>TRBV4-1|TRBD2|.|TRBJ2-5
CASGGKVSGEQETQYF
TGCGCCAGCGGCGGGAAGGTCAGCGGGGAACAAGAGACCCAGTACTTC
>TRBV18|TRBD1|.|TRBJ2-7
CASSPGQGSSYEQYF
TGTGCCAGCTCACCCGGACAGGGGTCATCCTACGAGCAGTACTTC
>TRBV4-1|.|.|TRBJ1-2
CASSQDRGTYGYTF
TGCGCCAGCAGCCAAGACAGGGGCACCTATGGCTACACCTTC
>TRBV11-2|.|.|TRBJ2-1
CASSLRRGSSYNEQFF
TGTGCCAGCAGCCTGCGTAGGGGGAGCTCCTACAATGAGCAGTTCTTC
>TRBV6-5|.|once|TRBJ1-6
CASSYRESNSPLHF
TGTGCCAGCAGTTATCGGGAGAGTAATTCACCCCTCCACTTT
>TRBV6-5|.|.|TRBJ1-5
CASSRTDSNQPQHF
TGTGCCAGCAGTCGGACAGATAGCAATCAGCCCCAGCATTTT
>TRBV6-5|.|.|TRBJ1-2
CASSYSPGRYGYTF
TGTGCCAGCAGTTACTCGCCAGGGAGGTATGGCTACACCTTC
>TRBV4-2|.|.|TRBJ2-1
CASSQEVYSLGNEQFF
TGTGCCAGCAGCCAAGAAGTTTACAGCTTAGGCAATGAGCAGTTCTTC
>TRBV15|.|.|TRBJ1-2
CATSRDQGGYTF
TGTGCCACCAGCAGAGATCAGGGTGGCTACACCTTC
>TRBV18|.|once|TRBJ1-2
CASSQSGGENYGYTF
TGTGCCAGCTCACAAAGCGGGGGCGAGAACTATGGCTACACCTTC
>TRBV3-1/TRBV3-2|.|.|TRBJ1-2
CASSQGGYGYTF
TGTGCCAGCAGCCAAGGAGGGTATGGCTACACCTTC
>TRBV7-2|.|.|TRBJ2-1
CASSTSLTMSSYNEQFF
TGTGCCAGCAGCACCTCCCTGACAATGAGCTCCTACAATGAGCAGTTCTTC
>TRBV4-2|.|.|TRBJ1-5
CASSQDRRGDQPQHF
TGTGCCAGCAGCCAAGACCGGCGGGGGGATCAGCCCCAGCATTTT
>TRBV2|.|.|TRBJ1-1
CASTYRDETEAFF
TGTGCCAGCACCTACAGGGATGAGACTGAAGCTTTCTTT
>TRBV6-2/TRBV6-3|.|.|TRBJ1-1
CASSYPTERLNF
TGTGCCAGCAGTTACCCCACTGAGCGGCTAAACTTT
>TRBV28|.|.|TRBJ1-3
CASSDRFIGNTIYF
TGTGCCAGCAGCGACAGGTTCATTGGAAACACCATATATTTT
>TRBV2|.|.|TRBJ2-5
CASSPGGSGFPETQYF
TGTGCCAGCAGCCCAGGGGGGTCGGGGTTTCCAGAGACCCAGTACTTC
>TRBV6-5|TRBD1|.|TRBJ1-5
CASRSGGLSQHF
TGTGCCAGCAGGTCAGGGGGCTTGTCCCAGCATTTT
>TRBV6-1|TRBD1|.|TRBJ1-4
CASSDGTGSSTNEKLFF
TGTGCCAGCAGTGATGGGACAGGGTCGTCAACTAATGAAAAACTGTTTTTT
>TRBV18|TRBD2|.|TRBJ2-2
CASSQAGRTGELFF
TGTGCCAGCTCACAAGCGGGGAGAACCGGGGAGCTGTTTTTT
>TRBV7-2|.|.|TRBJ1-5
CASSSLSGSNQPQHF
TGTGCCAGCAGCTCCCTTTCAGGGAGCAATCAGCCCCAGCATTTT
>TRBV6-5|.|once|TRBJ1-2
CASSYLMLGQINGYTF
TGTGCCAGCAGTTACCTTATGCTCGGACAGATTAATGGCTACACCTTC
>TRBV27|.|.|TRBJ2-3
CASTSRRQSQSDTQYF
TGTGCCAGCACCTCCCGAAGACAAAGTCAATCAGATACGCAGTATTTT
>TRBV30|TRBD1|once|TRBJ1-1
CAWVGGDRGAEAFF
TGTGCCTGGGTCGGTGGGGACAGGGGTGCTGAAGCTTTCTTT
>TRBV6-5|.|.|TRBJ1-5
CASSYSAGLGQPQHF
TGTGCCAGCAGTTACTCGGCAGGGTTAGGCCAGCCCCAGCATTTT
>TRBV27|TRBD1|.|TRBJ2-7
CASSLSRQGAYEQYF
TGTGCCAGCAGTTTATCCCGGCAGGGGGCTTACGAGCAGTACTTC
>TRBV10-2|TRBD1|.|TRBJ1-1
CASTKPGQQNTEAFF
TGCGCCAGCACTAAACCGGGACAGCAGAACACTGAAGCTTTCTTT
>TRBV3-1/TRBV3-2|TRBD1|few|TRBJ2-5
CASSRGTGVGETQYF
TGTGCCAGCAGCCGGGGGACAGGGGTCGGAGAGACCCAGTACTTC
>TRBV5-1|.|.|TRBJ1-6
CASSLNSKRGSPLHF
TGCGCCAGCAGCCTTAACAGCAAAAGGGGTTCACCCCTCCACTTT
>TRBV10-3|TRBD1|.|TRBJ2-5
CAISESARGGGETQYF
TGTGCCATCAGTGAGTCCGCCCGAGGGGGCGGAGAGACCCAGTACTTC
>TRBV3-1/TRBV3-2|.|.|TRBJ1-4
CASSQPLATNEKLFF
TGTGCCAGCAGCCAACCGTTAGCAACTAATGAAAAACTGTTTTTT
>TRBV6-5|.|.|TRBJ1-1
CASSPRFEAFF
TGTGCCAGCAGTCCCCGGTTTGAAGCTTTCTTT
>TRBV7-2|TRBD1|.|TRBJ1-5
CASSLAGQVNQPQHF
TGTGCCAGCAGCTTAGCGGGACAGGTTAATCAGCCCCAGCATTTT
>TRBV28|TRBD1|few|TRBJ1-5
CASSLAGGHQPQHF
TGTGCCAGCAGTTTGGCAGGGGGCCATCAGCCCCAGCATTTT
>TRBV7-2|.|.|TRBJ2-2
CASTRYGYTGELFF
TGTGCCAGCACAAGATACGGGTACACCGGGGAGCTGTTTTTT
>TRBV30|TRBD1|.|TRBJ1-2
CAWGPGQGFEYGYTF
TGTGCCTGGGGACCGGGACAGGGCTTCGAGTATGGCTACACCTTC
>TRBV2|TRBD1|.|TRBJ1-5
CASRRTGDYQPQHF
TGTGCCAGCAGGAGAACAGGGGATTATCAGCCCCAGCATTTT
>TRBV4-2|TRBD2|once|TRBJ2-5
CASSQKLAGGTAQYF
TGTGCCAGCAGCCAAAAACTAGCGGGGGGAACGGCCCAGTACTTC
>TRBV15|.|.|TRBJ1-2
CATSRGLSYGYTF
TGTGCCACCAGCAGAGGACTGAGCTATGGCTACACCTTC
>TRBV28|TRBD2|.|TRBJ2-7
CASRHSSGGKDEQYF
TGTGCCAGCAGACACTCTAGCGGGGGGAAGGACGAGCAGTACTTC
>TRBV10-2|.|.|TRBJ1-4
CASSEGQLSTNEKLFF
TGCGCCAGCAGTGAAGGACAGCTCTCAACTAATGAAAAACTGTTTTTT
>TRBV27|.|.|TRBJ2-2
CASSFPAGELFF
TGTGCCAGCAGTTTCCCGGCCGGGGAGCTGTTTTTT
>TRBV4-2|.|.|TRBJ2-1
CASSQIAGNEQFF
TGTGCCAGCAGCCAAATCGCGGGAAATGAGCAGTTCTTC
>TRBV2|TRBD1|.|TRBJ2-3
CASSAGTEDRDTQYF
TGTGCCAGCAGTGCCGGGACAGAAGACAGAGATACGCAGTATTTT
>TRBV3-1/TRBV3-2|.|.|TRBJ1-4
CASRAANEKLFF
TGTGCCAGCAGGGCCGCTAATGAAAAACTGTTTTTT
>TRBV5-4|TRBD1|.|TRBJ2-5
CASRSGEGAPQETQYF
TGTGCCAGCAGGAGTGGTGAGGGGGCCCCGCAAGAGACCCAGTACTTC
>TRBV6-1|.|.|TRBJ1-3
CASSDKDSSGNTIYF
TGTGCCAGCAGTGACAAGGACAGCTCTGGAAACACCATATATTTT
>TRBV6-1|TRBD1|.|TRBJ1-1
CASSDYRGPLNTEAFF
TGTGCCAGCAGTGATTACAGGGGGCCTCTGAACACTGAAGCTTTCTTT
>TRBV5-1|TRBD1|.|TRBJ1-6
CASSFGSGTGADYNSPLHF
TGCGCCAGCAGCTTTGGATCCGGGACAGGGGCCGACTATAATTCACCCCTCCACTTT
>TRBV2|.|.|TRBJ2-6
CAIQLSGANVLTF
TGTGCCATTCAACTCTCTGGGGCCAACGTCCTGACTTTC
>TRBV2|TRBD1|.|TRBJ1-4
CASSTGVGNEKLFF
TGTGCCAGCAGTACAGGGGTGGGTAATGAAAAACTGTTTTTT